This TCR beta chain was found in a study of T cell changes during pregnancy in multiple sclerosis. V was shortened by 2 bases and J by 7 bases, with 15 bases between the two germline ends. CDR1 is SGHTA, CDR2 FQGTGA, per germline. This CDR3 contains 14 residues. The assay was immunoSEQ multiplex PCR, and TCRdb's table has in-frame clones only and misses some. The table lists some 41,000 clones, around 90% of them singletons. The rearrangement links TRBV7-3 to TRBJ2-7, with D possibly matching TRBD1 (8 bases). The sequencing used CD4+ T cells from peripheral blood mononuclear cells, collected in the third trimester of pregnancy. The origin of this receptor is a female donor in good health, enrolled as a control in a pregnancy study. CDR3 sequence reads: CASSLLGGDREQYF. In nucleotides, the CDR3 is TGTGCCAGCAGCTTATTGGGGGGGGACAGGGAGCAGTACTTC.